This record looks at one TCR beta chain sequence and its context. Source study methods: Reference gene primer amplification gave nucleated cell count estimates. Produced via immunoSEQ multiplex PCR; TCRdb's table is partial and in-frame only. V and J calls and clone size come straight from that table; D and trimming were deduced from the DNA. The sample yields about 260,000 clones, about 87% seen once. The study recruited people aged about 18 to 90 years across 24 US areas. This entry is derived from a study of blood T cell repertoires in COVID-19. Sequenced sample: PBMCs or T cells enriched from blood (not recorded which). The receptor was derived from a man between 50 and 59 years old who had been exposed to COVID-19.

CDR3 in amino acids: CASSQVRSRLINEQFF. The CDR3, as DNA: TGTGCCAGCAGCCAAGTAAGGTCCAGGTTGATCAATGAGCAGTTCTTC. The chain has TRBV14 and TRBJ2-1; D not certain. The CDR3 has 16 residues. Per germline, CDR1 SGHDN and CDR2 FVKESK. V lost 1 base to trimming and J lost 6 bases, with 16 bases between them.